This T cell receptor beta chain appears in the sequencing data of a study of T-cell reconstitution after alpha-beta-depleted transplantation in children. Germline V CDR1 and CDR2: MNHNS, SASEGT. There are 17 residues in the CDR3. V was clipped by 5 bases and J by 1 base; unmatched bases: 8. The library targeted TCRbeta and was prepared with unique molecular identifiers. From the PCR reads, TCRdb called clonotypes with MiXCR, one entry per CDR3 protein. The sample consists of approximately 420,000 distinct CDR3 sequences, roughly a tenth of them appearing once. The chain has TRBV6-1 and TRBJ2-3, with 11 bases identical to TRBD2. The sample here was PBMCs from the stem cell graft donor, taken from the stem cell graft. This sequence was found in a human donor who donated a stem cell graft to a child with acute myeloid leukemia. The CDR3 protein is CASSNGLGLAGTDTQYF. The CDR3 coding sequence is TGTGCCAGCAGTAACGGGCTGGGACTAGCGGGCACAGATACGCAGTATTTT.